The sequence of this TCR beta chain was determined in a study of blood T cell repertoires in COVID-19. CDR1 is LNHDA and CDR2 is SQIVND in the germline V gene (reference sequence). This CDR3 contains 17 residues. The J segment lost 4 bases and the V segment lost 1 base, leaving 8 bases of the junction unmatched. Only in-frame clones appear in the TCRdb table, and some are missing; sequencing was by immunoSEQ multiplex PCR. Seen here are over 250,000 clones, about 91% observed once, and the top ten hold 8.5% to 10%. This sequence originates from a woman under 30 who had recovered from COVID-19. This sequence joins TRBV19 and TRBJ2-1, with 9 bases identical to TRBD2. The sample comprised PBMCs or T cells enriched from blood (not recorded which). CDR3 sequence (DNA): TGTGCCAGTAGTATAGTGTCTGGCGGGAGGGCATACAATGAGCAGTTCTTC. It specifies CASSIVSGGRAYNEQFF.